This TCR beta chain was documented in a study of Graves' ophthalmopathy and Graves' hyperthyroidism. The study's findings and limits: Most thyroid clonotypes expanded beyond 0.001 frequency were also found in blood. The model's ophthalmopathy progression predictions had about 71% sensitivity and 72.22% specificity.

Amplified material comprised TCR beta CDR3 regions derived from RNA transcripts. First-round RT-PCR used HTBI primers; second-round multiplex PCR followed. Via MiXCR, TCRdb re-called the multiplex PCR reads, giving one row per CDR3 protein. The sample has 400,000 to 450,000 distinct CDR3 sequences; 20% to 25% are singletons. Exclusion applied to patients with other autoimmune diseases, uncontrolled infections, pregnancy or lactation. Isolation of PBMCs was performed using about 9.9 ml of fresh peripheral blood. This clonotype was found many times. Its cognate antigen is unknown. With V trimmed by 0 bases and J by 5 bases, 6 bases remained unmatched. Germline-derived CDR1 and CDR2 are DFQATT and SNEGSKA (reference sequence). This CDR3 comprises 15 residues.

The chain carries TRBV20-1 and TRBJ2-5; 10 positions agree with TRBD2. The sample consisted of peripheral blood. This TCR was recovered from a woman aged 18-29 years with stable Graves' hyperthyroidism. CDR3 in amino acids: CSAREASGSRETQYF. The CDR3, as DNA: TGCAGTGCTAGAGAGGCTAGCGGGAGTAGGGAGACCCAGTACTTC.